The TCR beta chain under discussion was sequenced for a study of molecular identifiers for immune sequencing clone quantification. Overall study findings and caveats: Spiked Jurkat TCR RNA originating from one cell could reportedly be identified amid one million naive cells.

Both previously described methods and listed TCR primers were employed to make bulk TCR libraries. In TCRdb, the PCR reads were re-called with MiXCR into one record per CDR3 protein. The repertoire holds about 330,000 distinct CDR3 sequences, with roughly 24% as singletons. The CDR3 contains 13 residues. The V gene lost 0 bases and the J gene lost 2 bases, with 5 bases spanning the gap. Germline V CDR1 and CDR2: SGDLS, YYNGEE. This clonotype was counted once. What it binds is not known. This may stem from a read error, because a much larger clone lies one nucleotide away. In this CDR3 the conserved last residue, phenylalanine or tryptophan, is missing, so a read error is likely.

Sequencing used naive CD8+ T cells from blood, with Jurkat cell RNA spiked in. Subset in this sample: FACS-sorted CD8+CD4-CCR7+CD45RA+ naive T cells. This TCR derives from a human donor in good health. Some libraries in this study had Jurkat cell RNA spiked in. This chain uses TRBV9 with TRBJ1-2; D ambiguous. CDR3 DNA: TGTGCCAGCAGCGTAGCACAGAACTATGGCTACACCCTC. Its translation is CASSVAQNYGYTL.